The 21 T cell receptor beta chains presented below share a single source sample, sequenced in a study of T cells in Graves' hyperthyroidism and ophthalmopathy (dated by TCRdb to the late 2010s). Library creation used multiplex PCR. The reads were generated on an Illumina HiSeq 2000. The TCR beta CDR3 regions were amplified from the RNA transcripts. For the first round of RT-PCR on the TCR CDR3, the HTBI primer set was used together with the Qiagen OneStep RT-PCR kit. Using fastp trimming at Q25 and MiXCR clonotype assembly, TCRdb reanalyzed the public sequencing data and kept in-frame beta chains. Records with the same CDR3 protein are collapsed into one entry carrying the most frequent genes and DNA. The sample profile shows just under 750,000 distinct CDR3 sequences; 35% of them were found once. The top ten constitute approximately 31% of the sample. Source material: blood. The receptors were gathered from a woman aged 40-49 years with Graves' hyperthyroidism.

In its sample, this clonotype was seen a few times. The chain has TRBV2 and TRBJ1-4; 8 nucleotides align to TRBD1. V dropped 6 bases and J dropped 7; count of bases not matched to a gene: 4. The CDR3 sequence is 13 residues long. Looked up from germline, CDR1 is SNHLY and CDR2 is FYNNEI. The CDR3 region has the DNA TGTGCCAGCAGATCTACAGGGGGTGAAAAACTGTTTTTT. As protein: CASRSTGGEKLFF.

This clonotype showed up many times. This chain connects TRBV7-9 to TRBJ2-7; 8 nucleotides line up with TRBD2. V was clipped by 4 bases and J by 3 bases; unmatched bases: 5. The CDR3 spans 14 residues. Germline loops: CDR1 SEHNR, CDR2 FQNEAQ (reference sequence). The CDR3 sequence: CASSSPGGGYEQYF. The CDR3 region has the DNA TGTGCCAGCAGCTCCCCGGGGGGGGGCTACGAGCAGTACTTC.

The chain recombines TRBV7-2 with TRBJ2-3; D not certain. This CDR3 is built from 15 residues. Trimming stripped 5 bases from V and 0 bases from J, with 12 bases between. CDR1 SGHTA and CDR2 FQGNSA come from the germline V gene. The CDR3 loop is CASSKPIYSTDTQYF. The CDR3 nucleotides are TGTGCCAGCAGCAAACCTATCTATAGCACAGATACGCAGTATTTT. Combining the CDR3 with reference TRBV7-2 and TRBJ2-3 gives the whole variable domain GAGVSQSPSNKVTEKGKDVELRCDPISGHTALYWYRQSLGQGLEFLIYFQGNSAPDKSGLPSDRFSAERTGGSVSTLTIQRTQQEDSAVYLCASSKPIYSTDTQYFGPGTRLTVL.

With respect to this clonotype: This may stem from a read error, because a much larger clone lies one nucleotide away. This chain uses TRBV9 with TRBJ2-7; TRBD1 matches 7 bases. Germline CDR1 is SGDLS and CDR2 is YYNGEE. The CDR3 covers 13 residues. CDR3 DNA sequence: TGTGCCAGCAGCCGGGACAGCTCCTGCGAGCAGTACTTC. It codes for CASSRDSSCEQYF. Full variable domain (outside the CDR3, taken from reference TRBV9 and TRBJ2-7): DSGVTQTPKHLITATGQRVTLRCSPRSGDLSVYWYQQSLDQGLQFLIQYYNGEERAKGNILERFSAQQFPDLHSELNLSSLELGDSALYFCASSRDSSCEQYFGPGTRLTVT.

The genes are TRBV19 and TRBJ2-5; TRBD2 matches 7 bases. CDR3 length: 16 residues. V lost 6 bases to trimming and J lost 4 bases; unmatched junction nucleotides: 14. Germline-derived CDR1 and CDR2 are LNHDA and SQIVND (reference sequence). CDR3 residues: CASSPWGSGEVETQYF. The CDR3 nucleotides read TGTGCCAGTAGCCCCTGGGGGAGCGGGGAGGTAGAGACCCAGTACTTC.

This clonotype has a handful of counts. The chain combines TRBV3-1 with TRBJ2-7; a possible D gene is TRBD2 (5 bases). Germline V gene sequence: CDR1 LGHDT, CDR2 YNNKEL (reference sequence). V gave up 4 bases and J gave up 12 bases, with 16 bases separating them. The CDR3 is made up of 12 amino acids. The CDR3 protein is CASSPTRGSSYF. CDR3 bases: TGTGCCAGCAGCCCCACTAGAGGGTCGTCGTACTTC.

This clonotype came up many times. The chain couples TRBV7-2 to TRBJ2-5, with 9 positions matching TRBD2. The V and J ends lost 3 bases and 5 bases, in that order; junction bases with no gene match: 10. The CDR3 sequence is 16 residues long. The germline gives CDR1 SGHTA, CDR2 FQGNSA. The CDR3 region is CASSFQSGSGGETQYF. The CDR3 nucleotides read TGTGCCAGCAGCTTCCAGAGCGGGAGCGGGGGGGAGACCCAGTACTTC.

This clonotype showed up just a few times. The J gene is TRBJ1-2, the V gene TRBV6-6; possible D gene TRBD1, 5 bases. The CDR3 sequence is 14 residues long. The ends were cut back, 5 bases at V and 2 bases at J, with 12 bases in the middle. Germline CDR1 is MNHNY and CDR2 is SVGAGI (reference sequence). CDR3 in amino acids: CASSARGPNYGYTF. CDR3 in DNA: TGTGCCAGCAGTGCAAGGGGCCCGAACTATGGCTACACCTTC.

This clonotype was detected a few times. The chain links TRBV18 to TRBJ1-2, with D unclear. Between the trimmed V and J ends, which lost 2 bases and 8 bases, there was a span of 12 bases. Germline loops: CDR1 KGHSH, CDR2 LQKENI. CDR3 length equals 13 residues. This CDR3 reads CASSPVTTSGYTF. In DNA form, the CDR3 reads TGTGCCAGCTCACCAGTTACCACTTCCGGCTACACCTTC.

The rearrangement uses TRBV5-1 and TRBJ1-1; D is perhaps TRBD1 (5 bases). V gave up 2 bases and J gave up 6 bases, with 8 bases separating them. The germline V gene encodes CDR1 SGHRS and CDR2 YFSETQ. CDR3 size: 12 residues. CDR3 coding DNA: TGCGCCAGCAGCTTTTCGGGGGCTGAAGCTTTCTTT. Protein sequence: CASSFSGAEAFF.

This clonotype came up many times. The chain has TRBV7-9 and TRBJ2-7, with unresolved D. CDR3 size: 13 residues. Per germline, CDR1 SEHNR and CDR2 FQNEAQ (reference sequence). V gave up 5 bases and J gave up 0 bases, with 8 bases separating them. The CDR3 reads CASSPDGSYEQYF. DNA of the CDR3: TGTGCCAGCAGCCCGGACGGCTCCTACGAGCAGTACTTC.

This chain uses TRBV2 with TRBJ2-7; 15 positions agree with TRBD2. Germline lookup yields CDR1 SNHLY and CDR2 FYNNEI. There are 18 residues in the CDR3. The ends lost 6 bases at V and 4 bases at J; junction bases unmatched: 13. This CDR3 is CASSYPVGTSGRRYEQYF. The CDR3 nucleotides are TGTGCCAGCAGCTACCCCGTGGGGACTAGCGGGAGGCGGTACGAGCAGTACTTC.

This clonotype was counted at least ten times. V is TRBV29-1 and J is TRBJ2-5; D not resolved. This CDR3 is built from 14 residues. Germline V CDR1 and CDR2: SQVTM, ANQGSEA. Trimming stripped 3 bases from V and 2 bases from J, with 13 bases between. In DNA form, the CDR3 reads TGCAGCGTTGACTTTGTCCAGGAGCAAGAGACCCAGTACTTC. It encodes CSVDFVQEQETQYF.

The chain joins TRBV20-1 to TRBJ1-2, with D unclear. Trimming shortened V by 1 base and J by 0 bases, and 12 bases separated the two germline ends. This CDR3 comprises 15 residues. Germline V lookup: CDR1 DFQATT, CDR2 SNEGSKA (reference sequence). The CDR3 is CSARVGIGTNYGYTF. CDR3 coding DNA: TGCAGTGCTAGAGTCGGAATAGGAACTAACTATGGCTACACCTTC.

A remark on this clonotype: Given a much more abundant clone one base away, this may be a read error. The gene calls are TRBV7-9 and TRBJ1-2; D unclear. The germline CDR1 and CDR2 sequences are SEHNR and FQNEAQ (reference sequence). The V end lost 5 bases, the J end lost 0 bases, and 16 bases lay between the germline ends. The CDR3 consists of 16 residues. This CDR3 reads CASSRGGELSNYGYTF. CDR3 in DNA: TGTGCCAGCAGCCGGGGAGGCGAGCTTTCTAACTATGGCTACACCTTC. Drawing the rest from reference TRBV7-9 and TRBJ1-2, the complete variable domain is DTGVSQNPRHKITKRGQNVTFRCDPISEHNRLYWYRQTLGQGPEFLTYFQNEAQLEKSRLLSDRFSAERPKGSFSTLEIQRTEQGDSAMYLCASSRGGELSNYGYTFGSGTRLTVV.

This clonotype was found many times. The genes are TRBV7-2 and TRBJ1-4, with TRBD1 as a possible D gene (5 bases). V shed 5 bases and J shed 7 bases, with 17 bases lying between them. This CDR3 has 15 residues. CDR1 is SGHTA and CDR2 is FQGNSA in the germline V gene. In DNA form, the CDR3 reads TGTGCCAGCAGCCGTAATGACGGGACTCTTGAAAAACTGTTTTTT. It encodes CASSRNDGTLEKLFF.

This clonotype was seen a single time. The chain combines TRBV12-3 or TRBV12-4 with TRBJ1-1; 7 bases align to TRBD1. J lost 0 bases, V lost 9 bases, and 7 bases had no gene match. The CDR3 is made up of 14 amino acids. The CDR3 sequence is CARSRQGVNTEAFF. The CDR3 coding sequence is TGTGCCAGAAGTCGACAGGGCGTGAACACTGAAGCTTTCTTT.

J is TRBJ2-5 and V is TRBV7-2; TRBD1 matches at 10 bases. Near its end, the DNA agrees better with TRBJ2-7, so the J call may be wrong. The CDR3 spans 14 residues. In germline, CDR1 is SGHTA, CDR2 FQGNSA. The CDR3: CASSLRTGGPEQYF. For the CDR3, the DNA is TGTGCCAGCAGCCTCAGGACAGGGGGTCCCGAGCAGTACTTC.

CDR3 bases: TGCGCCAGCAGCCTTTCTCGGACTGGGGCCGGGGGCACTGAAGCTTTCTTT. Residues: CASSLSRTGAGGTEAFF. This chain connects TRBV4-1 to TRBJ1-1; perhaps TRBD1 as D (5 bases). The length of the CDR3 is 17 residues. V dropped 4 bases and J dropped 4 bases, with 22 bases sitting between them. Germline CDR1 reads MGHRA; CDR2 reads YSYEKL.

In regard to this clonotype: One end of the junction varies from germline; a read error may be responsible. This chain connects TRBV6-6 to TRBJ1-1; D is uncertain. The CDR3 has 14 residues. CDR1 is MNHNY and CDR2 is SVGAGI in the germline V gene (reference sequence). This chain's CDR3 is CASSYFPGDTGAFF. CDR3 nucleotides: TGTGCCAGCAGTTACTTCCCGGGCGACACTGGAGCTTTCTTT.

This clonotype occurred a few times. The V gene is TRBV20-1, the J gene TRBJ2-5; TRBD2 matches at 14 bases. V trimming: 3 bases; J trimming: 5 bases; junction bases outside the gene matches: 8. The V gene's germline CDR1 is DFQATT and CDR2 SNEGSKA (reference sequence). The CDR3 runs 16 residues. For the CDR3, the DNA is TGCAGTGCTAGTACCGGGACTAGCGGGAGACGGGAGACCCAGTACTTC. Protein sequence: CSASTGTSGRRETQYF.